This T cell receptor (beta chain) was identified in a study of cytomegalovirus exposure and HLA in healthy donors. Study-wide points: Of the V segments, some could not be distinguished, including TRBV6-2 and TRBV6-3, and were excluded.

The PCR had 60 Vbeta and 13 Jbeta primers. Sequencing used immunoSEQ multiplex PCR; TCRdb keeps in-frame clones, though not all of them. The table lists roughly 150,000 clones, 77% of them singletons. For this clone: Its antigen is still unknown.

Germline V CDR1 and CDR2: LNHDA, SQIVND (reference sequence). Unmatched junction bases numbered 2, after V lost 0 bases and J lost 3 bases. The length of the CDR3 is 15 residues. The receptor was derived from a man aged 45-60 years in good health and CMV-seropositive. The chain employs TRBV19 and TRBJ2-1, with 7 positions matching TRBD1. Sequencing was done on a sample of PBMCs. CDR3 residues: CASSIDTGVYNEQFF. The CDR3 DNA follows: TGTGCCAGTAGTATAGATACAGGGGTCTACAATGAGCAGTTCTTC.